The 20 T cell receptor beta chains below all came from one sample that was sequenced in a study of T cells in women clearing cervical HPV infection. Clones were read by immunoSEQ multiplex PCR, and TCRdb kept only the in-frame ones, dropping some. The table for this sample gives 45,000 to 55,000 clones. The sequencing sample was made of blood buffy coat. These TCRs come from a woman between 18 and 75 years old with a cervical HPV16 infection that either progressed to CIN3+ or cleared (not recorded which).

Remarks on this clone: From the germline J gene comes the end of the CDR3, since the read stops 3 residues before it. J is TRBJ1-2 and V is TRBV6-1; the match to TRBD1 covers 7 bases. V lost 3 bases, J lost 0 bases, and 1 base stayed unmatched. Germline V lookup: CDR1 MNHNS, CDR2 SASEGT. The CDR3 length is 14 residues. The CDR3 is CASSEGTANYGYTF. The DNA read from the CDR3 is TGTGCCAGCAGTGAGGGGACAGCTAACTATGGC.

Note on this clone: The read falls 3 residues short of the CDR3 end, and the missing part is taken from the germline J gene. The chain employs TRBV5-6 and TRBJ2-7; a possible D gene is TRBD1 (5 bases). The CDR3 runs 15 residues. V lost 4 bases and J lost 6, with 20 bases in between. Per germline, CDR1 SGHDT and CDR2 YYEEEE. CDR3 loop: CASSPPTAGRSEQYF. The sequenced part of the CDR3 DNA is TGTGCCAGCAGCCCCCCCACTGCAGGGCGGAGCGAG.

Comments on this clone: Read coverage stops 3 residues before the CDR3 terminus; the germline J gene supplies the remainder. This sequence joins TRBV10-3 and TRBJ2-1; TRBD2 matches 12 bases. The CDR3 consists of 17 residues. The J segment lost 5 bases and the V segment lost 0 bases, leaving 5 bases of the junction unmatched. The germline CDR1 and CDR2 sequences are ENHRY and SYGVKD. CDR3 amino acids: CAISESGRLAGDNEQFF. The covered CDR3 bases are TGTGCCATCAGTGAGTCGGGGCGACTAGCGGGAGACAATGAG.

This clone is classed as medium-sized by frequency. The read ends 3 residues shy of where the CDR3 ends; the end is completed using the germline J gene. The chain joins TRBV5-4 to TRBJ1-6; the D is unclear. The CDR3 is 15 amino acids. V shed 0 bases and J shed 10 bases, with 14 bases lying between them. CDR1 SGHNT and CDR2 YYREEE come from the germline V gene (reference sequence). CDR3 DNA, as far as it was read: TGTGCCAGCAGCTTGGGCCCCGCAAGCCGGTCACCC. Its translation is CASSLGPASRSP. The CDR3, in full, reads CASSLGPASRSPLHF.

On this clone itself: The read ends 3 residues shy of where the CDR3 ends; the end is completed using the germline J gene. This chain links TRBV29-1 with TRBJ1-2, with 8 bases that match TRBD1. J lost 4 bases, V lost 7 bases, and 8 bases had no gene match. The CDR3 contains 13 residues. Germline CDR1 SQVTM, CDR2 ANQGSEA. The CDR3 bases that were read are TGCAGCGCCCGATCGACAGGGGCCTATGGC. Amino acids: CSARSTGAYG. The whole CDR3 protein is CSARSTGAYGYTF.

Regarding this clone: The CDR3 end lies 3 residues beyond the end of the read and is filled in from the germline J gene. The chain joins TRBV30 to TRBJ2-7; 11 positions match TRBD2. V dropped 3 bases and J dropped 2; count of bases not matched to a gene: 3. CDR3 length: 14 residues. Germline V gene data show CDR1 as GTSNPN and CDR2 as SVGIG (reference sequence). The DNA read from the CDR3 is TGTGCCTGGAGGGTAGCGGGGGGGGCCTACGAG. It is translated as CAWRVAGGAYE. The CDR3 in its entirety is CAWRVAGGAYEQYF.

In the case of this clone: With the read ending 3 residues before the CDR3 end, the germline J gene is used to fill in that end. The J gene is TRBJ2-2, the V gene TRBV2; 11 bases fit TRBD1. After removal of 6 bases from V and 5 bases from J, the junction contained 11 bases not matched to a gene. This CDR3 has 17 residues. The germline gives CDR1 SNHLY, CDR2 FYNNEI. CDR3: CASRGTLGDRGTGELFF. CDR3 DNA, as far as it was read: TGTGCCAGCAGGGGAACCCTTGGGGACAGGGGGACCGGGGAG. Full variable domain (missing parts from reference TRBV2 and TRBJ2-2): EPEVTQTPSHQVTQMGQEVILRCVPISNHLYFYWYRQILGQKVEFLVSFYNNEISEKSEIFDDQFSVERPDGSNFTLKIRSTKLEDSAMYFCASRGTLGDRGTGELFFGEGSRLTVL.

About this clone: The CDR3 goes on 3 residues after the read ends, and that part is filled in from the germline J gene. This chain joins TRBV12-3 or TRBV12-4 and TRBJ1-2, with D perhaps TRBD1 (6 bases). V was pared by 3 bases and J by 6 bases, with 8 bases between. The CDR3 is 12 amino acids. CDR3 DNA, as far as it was read: TGTGCCAGCAGTTTCAGGGGCGATGGC. Translating gives CASSFRGDG. The whole CDR3 protein is CASSFRGDGYTF.

A note on this clone: The read ends 3 residues early relative to the CDR3; the germline J gene fills the gap. This chain links TRBV7-8 with TRBJ2-5; D ambiguous. The CDR3 runs 11 residues. Looked up from germline, CDR1 is SGHVS and CDR2 is FQNEAQ. V was clipped by 2 bases and J by 5 bases, with 3 bases between them. The sequenced CDR3 bases are TGTGCCAGCAGCTTACCGGAGACC. It encodes CASSLPET. The full CDR3 reads CASSLPETQYF.

With respect to this clone: The observed sequence ends 3 residues before the CDR3 terminus, with the missing tail filled in from the germline J gene. The chain links TRBV7-9 to TRBJ1-1, with TRBD1 matching over 7 bases. The CDR3 totals 14 residues. The ends lost 5 bases at V and 3 bases at J; junction bases unmatched: 6. Germline-derived CDR1 and CDR2 are SEHNR and FQNEAQ (reference sequence). The CDR3 reads CASSLRDSDTEAFF. CDR3 DNA (partial): TGTGCCAGCAGCCTAAGGGACAGTGACACTGAA.

With respect to this clone: The CDR3 end is not reached by the read, which stops 3 residues before it; the germline J gene fills it in. The chain is built from TRBV28 and TRBJ2-7, with D possibly being TRBD1 (8 bases). CDR3 length: 14 amino acids. The V end was cut by 6 bases, the J end by 4 bases, with 16 bases between. Germline V CDR1 and CDR2: MDHEN, SYDVKM. CDR3 sequence: CASRGQAGVYEQYF. The DNA read from the CDR3 is TGTGCCAGCAGGGGACAGGCGGGGGTTTACGAG.

Turning to this clone: The CDR3 goes on 3 residues after the read ends, and that part is filled in from the germline J gene. This chain links TRBV20-1 with TRBJ2-5; the match to TRBD2 covers 10 bases. The CDR3 loop spans 15 amino acids. Trimming at V came to 4 bases and at J to 5 bases, leaving 10 bases not matched to a gene. Per germline, CDR1 DFQATT and CDR2 SNEGSKA (reference sequence). The CDR3 bases that were read are TGCAGTGCTACTTCTAGCGGGGGCGCCGGGGAGACC. It specifies CSATSSGGAGET. Given in full, the CDR3 is CSATSSGGAGETQYF.

The chain's CDR3 is CASSDPLGGQGWQPQHF. CDR3 DNA, as far as it was read: TGTGCCAGCAGCGACCCCTTAGGGGGACAGGGATGGCAGCCC. The rearrangement joins TRBV6-4 to TRBJ1-5; 9 bases map to TRBD1. The read falls 3 residues short of the CDR3 end, and the missing part is taken from the germline J gene. V shed 6 bases and J 7 bases; nucleotides not matched to a gene: 16. Germline V lookup: CDR1 MRHNA, CDR2 SNTAGT. The CDR3 consists of 17 residues.

Details on this clone: With the read ending 3 residues before the CDR3 end, the germline J gene is used to fill in that end. This chain connects TRBV12-3 or TRBV12-4 to TRBJ2-5, with 10 bases lining up with TRBD1. V lost 5 bases to trimming and J lost 1 base; unmatched junction nucleotides: 7. The CDR3 has 16 amino acids. The CDR3 DNA, read in part, is TGTGCCAGCAGTCCGGGACAGGGGATTCCCCAAGAGACC. Its translation: CASSPGQGIPQET. The full CDR3 reads CASSPGQGIPQETQYF.

About this clone: With the read ending 3 residues before the CDR3 end, the germline J gene is used to fill in that end. The chain has TRBV2 and TRBJ2-7; 7 positions agree with TRBD1. Losses at the gene ends were 4 bases for V and 5 bases for J; bases not matched to a gene: 11. Germline loops: CDR1 SNHLY, CDR2 FYNNEI. This CDR3 spans 15 amino acids. This CDR3 reads CASSVQGESSHEQYF. The sequenced part of the CDR3 DNA is TGTGCCAGCAGTGTCCAGGGGGAATCATCCCACGAG.

A note on this clone: The CDR3 end lies 3 residues beyond the end of the read and is filled in from the germline J gene. The chain links TRBV5-1 to TRBJ2-2; weak D call: TRBD1 (6 bases). The CDR3 totals 13 residues. V was cut by 6 bases and J by 5 bases, with 11 bases left in between. In germline, CDR1 is SGHRS, CDR2 YFSETQ. This chain's CDR3 is CASKPGQTGELFF. The part of the CDR3 DNA that was read is TGCGCCAGCAAACCAGGACAGACCGGGGAG.

Notes on this clone: The read is 3 residues too short to cover the CDR3 end, so that end is filled in from the germline J gene. V and J are TRBV5-4 and TRBJ2-1; D could derive from TRBD1 or TRBD2 (6 bases each). Trimming removed 3 bases from V and 4 bases from J, with 14 bases in between. Germline lookup yields CDR1 SGHNT and CDR2 YYREEE (reference sequence). CDR3 length: 15 amino acids. Partial CDR3 DNA: TGTGCCAGCAGCTCGATCAGGGGAGGTTACAATGAG. Amino acids: CASSSIRGGYNE. The complete CDR3 sequence is CASSSIRGGYNEQFF.

Concerning this clone itself: The sequenced fragment ends 3 residues before the CDR3 boundary, so the rest is inferred from the germline J gene. The chain is built from TRBV20-1 and TRBJ2-7; no clear D gene. The germline CDR1 and CDR2 sequences are DFQATT and SNEGSKA (reference sequence). This CDR3 is 14 amino acids long. V was shortened by 6 bases and J by 2 bases, with 17 bases between the two germline ends. Partial CDR3 DNA: TGCAGTGCCGAGCTTTCTCTGAATGCCTACGAG. Its translation is CSAELSLNAYE. The whole CDR3 protein reads CSAELSLNAYEQYF.

Of note for this clone: Coverage ceases 3 residues before the CDR3 finishes, and the germline J gene fills in the end. The chain is built from TRBV6-4 and TRBJ2-1, with 14 nucleotides matching TRBD2. The length of the CDR3 is 14 residues. The germline CDR1 and CDR2 sequences are MRHNA and SNTAGT. V was clipped by 6 bases and J by 8 bases; unmatched bases: 3. CDR3 protein: CASSRLAGGDEQFF. The sequenced part of the CDR3 DNA is TGTGCCAGCAGCAGACTAGCGGGAGGGGATGAG.

As regards this clone: The read stops 3 residues short of the end of the CDR3; the missing end is completed from the germline J gene. V is TRBV5-1 and J is TRBJ2-5; 9 bases map to TRBD2. The CDR3 extends over 15 amino acids. J gave up 4 bases and V 2 bases, and 6 bases lay outside the gene matches. Germline V gives CDR1 SGHRS, CDR2 YFSETQ. The part of the CDR3 DNA that was read is TGCGCCAGCAGCTTAAATGGAGCGGGGGGAGAGACC. As protein: CASSLNGAGGET. The entire CDR3 protein reads CASSLNGAGGETQYF. Complete variable domain (other parts from reference TRBV5-1 and TRBJ2-5): KAGVTQTPRYLIKTRGQQVTLSCSPISGHRSVSWYQQTPGQGLQFLFEYFSETQRNKGNFPGRFSGRQFSNSRSEMNVSTLELGDSALYLCASSLNGAGGETQYFGPGTRLLVL.